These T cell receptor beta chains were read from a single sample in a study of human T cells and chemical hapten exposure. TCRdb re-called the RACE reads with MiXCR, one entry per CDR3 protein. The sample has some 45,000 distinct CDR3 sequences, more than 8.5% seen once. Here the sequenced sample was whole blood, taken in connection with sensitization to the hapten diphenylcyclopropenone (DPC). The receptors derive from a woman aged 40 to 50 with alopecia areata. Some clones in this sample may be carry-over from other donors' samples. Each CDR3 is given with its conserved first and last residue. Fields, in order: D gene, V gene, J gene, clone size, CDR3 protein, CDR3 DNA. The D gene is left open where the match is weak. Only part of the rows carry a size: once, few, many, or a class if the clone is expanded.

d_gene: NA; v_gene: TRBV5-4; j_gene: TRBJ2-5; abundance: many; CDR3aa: CASSSNQDEPQYF; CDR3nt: TGTGCCAGCAGCTCGAACCAAGACGAGCCCCAGTACTTC
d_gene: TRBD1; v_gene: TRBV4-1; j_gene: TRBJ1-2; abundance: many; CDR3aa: CASSQPGQRNYGYTF; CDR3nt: TGCGCCAGCAGCCAGCCGGGACAGAGAAACTATGGCTACACCTTC
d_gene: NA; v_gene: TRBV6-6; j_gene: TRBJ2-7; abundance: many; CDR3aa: CASSTPPGSYEQYF; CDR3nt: TGTGCCAGCAGTACCCCACCAGGGTCCTACGAGCAGTACTTC
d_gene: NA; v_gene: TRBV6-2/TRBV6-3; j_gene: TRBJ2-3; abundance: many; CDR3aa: CASSLDSTDTQYF; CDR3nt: TGTGCCAGCAGCCTCGACAGTACAGATACGCAGTATTTT
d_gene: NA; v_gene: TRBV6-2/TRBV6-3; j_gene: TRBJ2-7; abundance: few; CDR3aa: CASSYSSEGSYEQYF; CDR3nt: TGTGCCAGCAGTTACTCGAGCGAAGGCTCCTACGAGCAGTACTTC
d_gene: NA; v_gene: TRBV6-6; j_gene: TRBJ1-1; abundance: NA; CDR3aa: CAGSSDENTEAFF; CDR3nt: TGTGCCGGCAGTTCGGACGAGAACACTGAAGCTTTCTTT
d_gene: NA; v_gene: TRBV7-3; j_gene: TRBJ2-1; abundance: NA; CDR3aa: CASSVSRGSYNEQFF; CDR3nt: TGTGCCAGCAGCGTCTCGCGCGGCTCCTACAATGAGCAGTTCTTC
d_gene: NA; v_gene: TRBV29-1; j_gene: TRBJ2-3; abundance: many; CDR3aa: CSSRGLDTQYF; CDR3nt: TGCAGCTCACGGGGGTTAGATACGCAGTATTTT
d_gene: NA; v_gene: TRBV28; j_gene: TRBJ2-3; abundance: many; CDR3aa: CATRRRTDTQYF; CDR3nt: TGTGCCACCAGGCGGCGGACAGATACGCAGTATTTT
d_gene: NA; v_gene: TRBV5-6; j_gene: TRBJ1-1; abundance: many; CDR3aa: CASSRIPGRLNTEAFF; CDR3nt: TGTGCCAGCAGCCGCATCCCGGGACGCTTGAACACTGAAGCTTTCTTT
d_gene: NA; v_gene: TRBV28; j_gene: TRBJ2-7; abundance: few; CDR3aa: CASSLTYYEQYF; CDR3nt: TGTGCCAGCAGTTTGACGTACTACGAGCAGTACTTC
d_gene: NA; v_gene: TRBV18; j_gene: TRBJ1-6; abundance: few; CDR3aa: CASSSDRKNSPLHF; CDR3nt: TGTGCCAGCTCATCGGACAGAAAGAATTCACCCCTCCACTTT
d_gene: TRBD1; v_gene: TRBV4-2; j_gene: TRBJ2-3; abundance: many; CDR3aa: CASSQDPTGTAAKDTQYF; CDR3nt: TGTGCCAGCAGCCAAGACCCCACCGGGACAGCGGCAAAAGATACGCAGTATTTT
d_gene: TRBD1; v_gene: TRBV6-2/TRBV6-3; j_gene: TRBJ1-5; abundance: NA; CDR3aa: CASRPGGRYGNQPQHF; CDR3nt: TGTGCCAGCAGACCAGGGGGCCGATATGGCAATCAGCCCCAGCATTTT
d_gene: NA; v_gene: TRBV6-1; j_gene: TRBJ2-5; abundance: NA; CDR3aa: CASSDGAAQETQYF; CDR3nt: TGTGCCAGCAGTGACGGAGCGGCCCAAGAGACCCAGTACTTC
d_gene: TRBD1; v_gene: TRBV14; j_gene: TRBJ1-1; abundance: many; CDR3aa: CASSHHWGQFFYTEAFF; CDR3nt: TGTGCCAGCAGCCACCACTGGGGACAGTTCTTTTACACTGAAGCTTTCTTT
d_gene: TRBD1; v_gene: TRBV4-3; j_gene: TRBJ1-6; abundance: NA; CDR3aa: CASSRRTGEGSPLHF; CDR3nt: TGCGCCAGCAGCAGACGGACAGGGGAAGGTTCACCCCTCCACTTT
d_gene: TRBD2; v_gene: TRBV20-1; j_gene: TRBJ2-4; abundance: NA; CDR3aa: CSAAKTSGGAKNIQYF; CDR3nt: TGCAGTGCCGCCAAAACTAGCGGGGGGGCCAAAAACATTCAGTACTTC
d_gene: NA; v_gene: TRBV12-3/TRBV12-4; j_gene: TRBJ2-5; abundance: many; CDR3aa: CASSLAWGRETQYF; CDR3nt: TGTGCCAGCAGTTTAGCCTGGGGCCGGGAGACCCAGTACTTC
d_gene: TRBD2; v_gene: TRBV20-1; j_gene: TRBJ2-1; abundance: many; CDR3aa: CSANSLAGDPHNEQFF; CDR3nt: TGCAGTGCAAATTCACTAGCGGGGGACCCCCACAATGAGCAGTTCTTC
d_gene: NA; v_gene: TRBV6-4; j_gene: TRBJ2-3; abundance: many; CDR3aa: CASSVGPDTDTQYF; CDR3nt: TGTGCCAGCAGTGTCGGCCCCGACACAGATACGCAGTATTTT
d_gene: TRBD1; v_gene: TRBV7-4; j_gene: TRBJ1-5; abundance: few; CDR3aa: CASSPGQGAGGNQPQHF; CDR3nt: TGTGCCAGCAGCCCGGGACAGGGTGCGGGGGGCAATCAGCCCCAGCATTTT